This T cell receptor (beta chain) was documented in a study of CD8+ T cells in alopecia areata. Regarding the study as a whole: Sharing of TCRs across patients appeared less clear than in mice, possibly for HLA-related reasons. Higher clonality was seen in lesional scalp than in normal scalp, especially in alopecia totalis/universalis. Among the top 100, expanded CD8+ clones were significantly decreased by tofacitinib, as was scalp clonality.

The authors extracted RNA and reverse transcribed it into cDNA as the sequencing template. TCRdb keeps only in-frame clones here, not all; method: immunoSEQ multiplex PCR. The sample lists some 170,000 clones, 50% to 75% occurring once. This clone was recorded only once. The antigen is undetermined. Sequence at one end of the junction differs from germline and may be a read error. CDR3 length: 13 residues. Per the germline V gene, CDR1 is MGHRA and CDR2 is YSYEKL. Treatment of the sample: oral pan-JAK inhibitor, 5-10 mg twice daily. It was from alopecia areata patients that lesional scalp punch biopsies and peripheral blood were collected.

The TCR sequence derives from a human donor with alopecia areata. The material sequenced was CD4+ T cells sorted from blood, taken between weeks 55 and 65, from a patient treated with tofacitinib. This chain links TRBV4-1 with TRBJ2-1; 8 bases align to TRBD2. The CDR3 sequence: CASSQGLAIEQFF. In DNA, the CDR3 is TGTGCCAGCAGCCAAGGACTAGCCATTGAGCAGTTCTTC.